Listed below are T cell receptor beta chains from one sample, sequenced in a study of CD8 T cells in Susac syndrome. MiXCR, run by TCRdb on the immunoSEQ multiplex PCR reads, gives a single entry per CDR3 protein. This table holds fewer than 250,000 distinct CDR3 sequences, under 95% found once. Sequenced sample: CD4+ T cells from PBMCs. Receptors originate from a human donor in good health. Each CDR3 is given with its conserved first and last residue.

V,J,CDR3
TRBV7-3,TRBJ1-2,CASSLNGGPYGYTF
TRBV7-2,TRBJ1-5,CASSSRGKEGQPQHF
TRBV28,TRBJ2-7,CASSPTGVGSSYEQYF
TRBV7-2,TRBJ1-1,CASSLAGSGAFF
TRBV29-1,TRBJ2-1,CSVEHPGERNEQFF
TRBV27,TRBJ1-6,CASSLSWDSPLHF
TRBV18,TRBJ2-7,CASSPREGAYEQYF
TRBV30,TRBJ1-5,CAWSEGQGYQPQHF
TRBV19,TRBJ2-4,CASTPPTGKGAKNIQYF
TRBV2,TRBJ1-4,CASSRQGEKLFF
TRBV4-3,TRBJ2-5,CASSQDHWDRETQYF